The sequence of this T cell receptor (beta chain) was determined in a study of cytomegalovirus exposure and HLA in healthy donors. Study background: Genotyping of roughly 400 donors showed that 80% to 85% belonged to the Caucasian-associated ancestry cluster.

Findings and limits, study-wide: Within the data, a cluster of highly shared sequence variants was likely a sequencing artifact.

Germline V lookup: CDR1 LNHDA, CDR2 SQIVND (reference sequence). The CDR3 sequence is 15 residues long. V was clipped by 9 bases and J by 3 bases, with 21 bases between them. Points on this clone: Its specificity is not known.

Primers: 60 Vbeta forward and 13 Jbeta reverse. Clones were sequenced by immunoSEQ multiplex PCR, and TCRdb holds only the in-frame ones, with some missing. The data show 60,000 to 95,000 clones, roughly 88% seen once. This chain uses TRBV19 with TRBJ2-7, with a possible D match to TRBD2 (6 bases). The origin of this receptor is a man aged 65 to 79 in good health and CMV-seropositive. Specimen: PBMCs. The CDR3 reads CASSKLGTGDYEQYF. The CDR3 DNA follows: TGTGCCAGCTCTAAGCTGGGGACTGGAGACTACGAGCAGTACTTC.